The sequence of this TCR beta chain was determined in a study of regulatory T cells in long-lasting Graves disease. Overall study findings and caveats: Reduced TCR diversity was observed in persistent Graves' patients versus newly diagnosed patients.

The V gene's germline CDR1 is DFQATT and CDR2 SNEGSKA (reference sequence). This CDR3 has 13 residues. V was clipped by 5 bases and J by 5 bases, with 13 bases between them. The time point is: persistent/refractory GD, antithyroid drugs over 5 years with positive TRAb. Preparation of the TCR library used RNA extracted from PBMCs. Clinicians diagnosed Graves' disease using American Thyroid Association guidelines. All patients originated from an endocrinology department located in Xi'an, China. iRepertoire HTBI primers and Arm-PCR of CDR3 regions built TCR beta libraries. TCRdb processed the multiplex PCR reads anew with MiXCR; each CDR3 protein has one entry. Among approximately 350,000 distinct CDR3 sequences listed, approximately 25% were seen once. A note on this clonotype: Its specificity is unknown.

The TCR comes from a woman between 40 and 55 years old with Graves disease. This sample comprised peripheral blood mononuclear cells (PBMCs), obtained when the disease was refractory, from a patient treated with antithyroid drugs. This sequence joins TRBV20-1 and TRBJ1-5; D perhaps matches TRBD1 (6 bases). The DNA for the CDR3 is TGCAGTGCTTTAGAAGGGGGGCATCAGCCCCAGCATTTT. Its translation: CSALEGGHQPQHF.